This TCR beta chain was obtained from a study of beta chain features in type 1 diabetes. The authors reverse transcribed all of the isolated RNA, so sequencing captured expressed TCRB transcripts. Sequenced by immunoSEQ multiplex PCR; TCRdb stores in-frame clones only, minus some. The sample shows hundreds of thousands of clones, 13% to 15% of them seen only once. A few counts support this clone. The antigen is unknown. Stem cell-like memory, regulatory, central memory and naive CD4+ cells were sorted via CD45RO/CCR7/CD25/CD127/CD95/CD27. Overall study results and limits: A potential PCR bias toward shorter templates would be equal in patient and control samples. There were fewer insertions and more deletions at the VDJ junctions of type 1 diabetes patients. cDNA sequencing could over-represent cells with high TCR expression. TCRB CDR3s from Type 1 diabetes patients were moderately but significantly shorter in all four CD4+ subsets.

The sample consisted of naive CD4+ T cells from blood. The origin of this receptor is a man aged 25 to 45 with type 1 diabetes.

Here the CDR3 reads CASSPRGGLSKNIQYF. CDR3 DNA sequence: TGTGCCAGCAGCCCTAGGGGGGGATTGTCCAAAAACATTCAGTACTTC. The V call is TRBV7-9, the J call TRBJ2-4, with TRBD2 as a possible D gene (7 bases). Germline V gives CDR1 SEHNR, CDR2 FQNEAQ (reference sequence). V lost 5 bases and J 2 bases, leaving 16 bases between the germline ends. The CDR3 consists of 16 residues.